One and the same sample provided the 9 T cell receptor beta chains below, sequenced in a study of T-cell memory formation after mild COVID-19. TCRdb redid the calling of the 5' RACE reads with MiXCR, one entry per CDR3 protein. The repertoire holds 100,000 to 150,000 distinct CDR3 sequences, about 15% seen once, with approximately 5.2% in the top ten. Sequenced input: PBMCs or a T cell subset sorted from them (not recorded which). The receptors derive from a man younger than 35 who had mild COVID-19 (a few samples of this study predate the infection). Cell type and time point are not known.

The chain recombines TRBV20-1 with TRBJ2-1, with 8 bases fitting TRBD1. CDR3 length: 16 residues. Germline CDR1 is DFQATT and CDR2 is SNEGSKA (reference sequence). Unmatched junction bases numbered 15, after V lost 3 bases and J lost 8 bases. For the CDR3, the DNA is TGCAGTGCTAGCACTCCCGGGACAGGCTCGCATCATGAGCAGTTCTTC. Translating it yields CSASTPGTGSHHEQFF.

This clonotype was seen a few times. The CDR3 DNA follows: TGTGCCAGCAGTGATGGCAGGGGGCGTGAGACCCAGTACTTC. Its translation is CASSDGRGRETQYF. The genes are TRBV2 and TRBJ2-5; the match to TRBD1 covers 8 bases. Germline V gene data show CDR1 as SNHLY and CDR2 as FYNNEI. The CDR3 length is 14 residues. J was trimmed by 5 bases and V by 3 bases; bases with no gene match: 5.

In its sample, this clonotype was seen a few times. The DNA for the CDR3 is TGTGCCAGCAGCCAAACCCCACCCCGGGCAGATACGCAGTATTTT. This encodes CASSQTPPRADTQYF. The rearrangement joins TRBV6-2 or TRBV6-3 to TRBJ2-3, with unresolved D. The V end lost 6 bases, the J end lost 4 bases, and 17 bases lay between the germline ends. The CDR3 covers 15 residues. From germline, CDR1 is MNHEY and CDR2 SVGEGT.

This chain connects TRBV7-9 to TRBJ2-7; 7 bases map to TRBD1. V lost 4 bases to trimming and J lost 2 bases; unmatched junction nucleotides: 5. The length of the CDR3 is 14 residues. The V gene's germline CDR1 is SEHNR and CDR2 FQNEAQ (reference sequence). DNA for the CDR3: TGTGCCAGCAGCTCCGCCGGGACAGCCTACGAGCAGTACGTC. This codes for CASSSAGTAYEQYV.

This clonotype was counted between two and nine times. The CDR3 coding sequence is TGCAGTGCTAGAGAGGGGGCAAGCTATGGCTACACCTTC. This encodes CSAREGASYGYTF. The V gene is TRBV20-1, the J gene TRBJ1-2; possibly TRBD1 for D (6 bases). The CDR3 totals 13 residues. The germline V gene encodes CDR1 DFQATT and CDR2 SNEGSKA (reference sequence). V lost 0 bases to trimming and J lost 4 bases, with 9 bases between them.

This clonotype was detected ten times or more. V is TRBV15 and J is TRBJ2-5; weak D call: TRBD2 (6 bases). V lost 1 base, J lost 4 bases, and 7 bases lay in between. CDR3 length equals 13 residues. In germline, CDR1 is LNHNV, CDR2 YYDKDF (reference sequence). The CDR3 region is CATSRVGRETQYF. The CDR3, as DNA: TGTGCCACCAGCAGAGTCGGGAGAGAGACCCAGTACTTC.

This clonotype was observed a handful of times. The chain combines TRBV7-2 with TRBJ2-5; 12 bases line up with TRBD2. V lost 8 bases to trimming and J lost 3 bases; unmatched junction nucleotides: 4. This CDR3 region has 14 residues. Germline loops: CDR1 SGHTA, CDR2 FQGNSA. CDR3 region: CASSSSGGEETQYF. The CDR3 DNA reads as TGTGCCAGCTCGTCTAGCGGGGGGGAAGAGACCCAGTACTTC.

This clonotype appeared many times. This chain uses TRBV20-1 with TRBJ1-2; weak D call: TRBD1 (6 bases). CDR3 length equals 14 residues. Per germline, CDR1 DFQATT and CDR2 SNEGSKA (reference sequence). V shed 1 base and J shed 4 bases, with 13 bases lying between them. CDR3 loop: CSARVPGASYGYTF. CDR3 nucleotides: TGCAGTGCTAGAGTCCCAGGGGCCTCCTATGGCTACACCTTC.

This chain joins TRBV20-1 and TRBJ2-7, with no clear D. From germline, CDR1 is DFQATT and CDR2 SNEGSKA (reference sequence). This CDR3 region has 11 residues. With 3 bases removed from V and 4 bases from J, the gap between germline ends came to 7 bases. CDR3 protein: CSARAAYEQYF. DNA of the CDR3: TGCAGTGCTAGGGCCGCATACGAGCAGTACTTC.